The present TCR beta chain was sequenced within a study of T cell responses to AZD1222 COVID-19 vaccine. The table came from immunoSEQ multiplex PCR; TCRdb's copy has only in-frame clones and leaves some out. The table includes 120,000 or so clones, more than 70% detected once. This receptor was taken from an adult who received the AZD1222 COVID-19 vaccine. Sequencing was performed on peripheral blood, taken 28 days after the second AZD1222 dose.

This CDR3 is CASSRAAAYEQYF. The CDR3 coding sequence is TGTGCCAGCAGTAGGGCAGCTGCCTACGAGCAGTACTTC. This rearrangement joins TRBV6-1 to TRBJ2-7, with D uncertain. With 5 bases removed from V and 2 bases from J, the gap between germline ends came to 10 bases. Germline V gene lookup returns CDR1 MNHNS and CDR2 SASEGT. The CDR3 has 13 residues.